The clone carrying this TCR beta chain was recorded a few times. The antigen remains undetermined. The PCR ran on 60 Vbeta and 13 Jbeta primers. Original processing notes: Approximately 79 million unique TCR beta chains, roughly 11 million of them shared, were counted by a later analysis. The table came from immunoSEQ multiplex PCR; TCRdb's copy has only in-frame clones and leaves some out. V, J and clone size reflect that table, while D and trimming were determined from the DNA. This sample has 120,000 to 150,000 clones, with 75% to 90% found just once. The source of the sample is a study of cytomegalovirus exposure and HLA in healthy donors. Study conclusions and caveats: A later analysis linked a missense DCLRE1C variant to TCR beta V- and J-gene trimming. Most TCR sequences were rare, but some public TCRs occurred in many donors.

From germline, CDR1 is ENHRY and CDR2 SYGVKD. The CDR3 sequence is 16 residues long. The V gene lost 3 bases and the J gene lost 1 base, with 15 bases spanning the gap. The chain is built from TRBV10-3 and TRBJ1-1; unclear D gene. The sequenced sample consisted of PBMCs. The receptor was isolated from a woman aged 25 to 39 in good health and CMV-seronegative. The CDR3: CAISDFDTHPNTEAFF. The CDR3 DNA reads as TGTGCCATCAGTGATTTCGACACCCACCCGAACACTGAAGCTTTCTTT.